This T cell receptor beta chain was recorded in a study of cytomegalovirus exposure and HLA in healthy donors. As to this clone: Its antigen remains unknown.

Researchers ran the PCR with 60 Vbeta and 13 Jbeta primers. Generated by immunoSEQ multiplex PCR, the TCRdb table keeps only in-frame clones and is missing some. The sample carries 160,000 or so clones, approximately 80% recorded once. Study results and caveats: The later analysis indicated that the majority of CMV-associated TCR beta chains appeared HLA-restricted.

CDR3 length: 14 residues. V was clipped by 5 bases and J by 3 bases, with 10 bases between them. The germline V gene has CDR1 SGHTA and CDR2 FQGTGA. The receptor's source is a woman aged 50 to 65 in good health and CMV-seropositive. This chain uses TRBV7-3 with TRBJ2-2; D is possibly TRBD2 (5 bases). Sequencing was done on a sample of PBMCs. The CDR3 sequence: CASSPDSYTGELFF. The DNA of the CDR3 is TGTGCCAGCAGCCCGGACTCTTACACCGGGGAGCTGTTTTTT.